Below are 19 T cell receptor beta chains sequenced from a single sample in a study of T cells after yellow fever vaccination (dated by TCRdb to the late 2010s). The receptor library was made with 5' RACE. Sequencing relied on an Illumina NovaSeq 6000. In TCRdb, the public reads were trimmed at Q25 with fastp and aligned with MiXCR, with productive beta chains retained. For every CDR3 protein sequence, its rows merge into one entry that carries the most common genes and DNA. The sample has around 310,000 distinct CDR3 sequences on record, 3.5% to 4.5% of them singletons. Just under 20% of the sample belongs to the ten largest clones. The treatment or condition label corresponds to: live attenuated yellow fever vaccine strain. Here the sequenced sample was PBMCs, taken 15 days after the yellow fever booster vaccination. These receptors originate from a man aged 18-30 years who received the YFV17D yellow fever vaccine.

This chain links TRBV20-1 with TRBJ2-1; D gene unclear. The V gene lost 6 bases and the J gene lost 4 bases, with 13 bases spanning the gap. Germline CDR1 is DFQATT and CDR2 is SNEGSKA (reference sequence). This CDR3 contains 13 residues. CDR3 nucleotides: TGCAGTGCCAACGACCTATCATACAATGAGCAGTTCTTC. It codes for CSANDLSYNEQFF.

The chain uses TRBV24-1 and TRBJ2-2; D may be TRBD1 (6 bases). The CDR3 runs 15 residues. Trimming removed 3 bases at V and 4 bases at J, with 11 bases between. Germline V CDR1 and CDR2: KGHDR, SFDVKD. This CDR3 is CATSDPTGPTGELFF. The CDR3 DNA is TGTGCCACCAGTGATCCGACAGGTCCCACCGGGGAGCTGTTTTTT.

This clonotype was detected ten times or more. J is TRBJ2-3 and V is TRBV27, with 12 bases identical to TRBD2. The J segment lost 2 bases and the V segment lost 4 bases, leaving 7 bases of the junction unmatched. This CDR3 region has 17 residues. Per germline, CDR1 MNHEY and CDR2 SMNVEV (reference sequence). This CDR3 is CASSSPLAGGYTDTQYF. CDR3 nucleotides: TGTGCCAGCAGTTCCCCGCTAGCGGGGGGGTACACAGATACGCAGTATTTT.

This clonotype was found many times. The V call is TRBV18, the J call TRBJ2-7; TRBD1 agrees at 11 bases. The CDR3 loop spans 17 amino acids. V dropped 3 bases and J dropped 2; count of bases not matched to a gene: 9. In germline, CDR1 is KGHSH, CDR2 LQKENI. The CDR3 region is CASSPAGPGQGAYEQYF. Written as DNA, the CDR3 is TGTGCCAGCTCACCGGCGGGGCCGGGACAGGGGGCCTACGAGCAGTACTTC.

This clonotype was counted between two and nine times. The J gene is TRBJ1-5, the V gene TRBV15; D call uncertain. The V end was cut by 1 base, the J end by 5 bases, with 12 bases between. Germline lookup yields CDR1 LNHNV and CDR2 YYDKDF (reference sequence). The CDR3 covers 15 residues. Written as DNA, the CDR3 is TGTGCCACCAGCAGAGGAGGGTGGGTGGATCAGCCCCAGCATTTT. Translated, it gives CATSRGGWVDQPQHF.

This clonotype has a count of ten or more. V gene TRBV10-3 combines with J gene TRBJ1-1; perhaps TRBD1 as D (5 bases). Germline V gives CDR1 ENHRY, CDR2 SYGVKD. The CDR3 consists of 14 residues. V shed 3 bases and J shed 1 base, with 9 bases lying between them. In nucleotides, the CDR3 is TGTGCCATCAGTGATGACAGAGAGAACACTGAAGCTTTCTTT. Residues: CAISDDRENTEAFF.

The genes are TRBV7-2 and TRBJ2-3, with TRBD2 matching over 14 bases. Trimming removed 0 bases from V and 4 bases from J; junction bases left unmatched: 3. Germline values: CDR1 SGHTA, CDR2 FQGNSA. This CDR3 contains 17 residues. CDR3 sequence: CASSLATSGGAADTQYF. The CDR3 DNA is TGTGCCAGCAGCTTAGCGACTAGCGGGGGGGCTGCAGATACGCAGTATTTT. Supplemented by reference TRBV7-2 and TRBJ2-3, the full variable domain reads GAGVSQSPSNKVTEKGKDVELRCDPISGHTALYWYRQSLGQGLEFLIYFQGNSAPDKSGLPSDRFSAERTGGSVSTLTIQRTQQEDSAVYLCASSLATSGGAADTQYFGPGTRLTVL.

This clonotype was seen at least ten times. The chain is built from TRBV11-2 and TRBJ2-7; TRBD1 matches at 8 bases. The CDR3 covers 13 residues. The V and J ends lost 6 bases and 8 bases, in that order; junction bases with no gene match: 9. The germline V gene encodes CDR1 SGHAT and CDR2 FQNNGV. The CDR3, as DNA: TGTGCCAGCAGGGACGAGGACAGGGATCAGCAGTACGTC. Translated, it gives CASRDEDRDQQYV.

This clonotype showed up many times. The CDR3 region is CSAPPGSNQPQHF. CDR3 nucleotides: TGCAGTGCCCCTCCGGGTAGCAATCAGCCCCAGCATTTT. V and J are TRBV20-1 and TRBJ1-5; D is uncertain. V was trimmed by 6 bases and J by 0 bases, leaving 9 bases between them. The CDR3 runs to 13 residues. Germline V lookup: CDR1 DFQATT, CDR2 SNEGSKA (reference sequence).

This clonotype appeared many times. The chain links TRBV10-3 to TRBJ2-5; D is possibly TRBD2 (5 bases). Per germline, CDR1 ENHRY and CDR2 SYGVKD. The V and J ends lost 0 bases and 1 base respectively, with 15 bases between them. The CDR3 is 17 amino acids. The CDR3 nucleotides are TGTGCCATCAGTGAGTCACCCCGCTTCGAGGGCCAAGAGACCCAGTACTTC. Its protein is CAISESPRFEGQETQYF.

This clonotype came up many times. V usage is TRBV27 and J usage is TRBJ2-3; 11 nucleotides align to TRBD2. The CDR3 length is 16 residues. CDR1 and CDR2 from the germline V gene are MNHEY and SMNVEV (reference sequence). Trimming cost V 5 bases and J 3 bases; bases outside gene matches: 7. The DNA of the CDR3 is TGTGCCAGCAGTCCCTCCCCTAGCGGGGGGACAGATACGCAGTATTTT. Translation gives CASSPSPSGGTDTQYF.

The CDR3 DNA reads TGTGCCAGCACCCTACAACGGGAGGGGTTCAATGAGCAGTTCTTC. Its protein product is CASTLQREGFNEQFF. The J gene is TRBJ2-1, the V gene TRBV12-3 or TRBV12-4, with 8 positions matching TRBD2. The CDR3 has 15 amino acids. J was trimmed by 6 bases and V by 7 bases; bases with no gene match: 11.

In this sample, this clonotype turned up many times. The rearrangement joins TRBV6-2 or TRBV6-3 to TRBJ1-1; no firm D call. Germline CDR1 is MNHEY and CDR2 is SVGEGT. Trimming cost V 4 bases and J 4 bases, with 4 bases left between them. The CDR3 spans 11 residues. CDR3 nucleotides: TGTGCCAGCAGTTGGGTCACTGAAGCTTTCTTT. This gives the protein CASSWVTEAFF.

This clonotype was recorded many times. This rearrangement joins TRBV4-1 to TRBJ2-5; TRBD2 matches at 9 bases. This CDR3 is built from 15 residues. Germline V CDR1 and CDR2: MGHRA, YSYEKL. J lost 5 bases, V lost 3 bases, and 7 bases had no gene match. The CDR3 bases are TGCGCCAGCAGCCAGGCGACTAGCGGATGGGAGACCCAGTACTTC. Translation: CASSQATSGWETQYF.

The sample holds many counts of this clonotype. The chain is built from TRBV12-3 or TRBV12-4 and TRBJ1-2; 8 nucleotides line up with TRBD1. V gave up 6 bases and J gave up 8 bases; unmatched junction bases: 8. CDR3 length: 13 amino acids. The CDR3 loop is CASRQTGADGYTF. As DNA, the CDR3 is TGTGCCAGCAGACAGACAGGGGCCGACGGCTACACCTTC.

This clonotype was detected ten times or more. The V and J genes are TRBV12-3 or TRBV12-4 and TRBJ2-3; TRBD2 matches 8 bases. The V gene end was trimmed by 6 bases and the J gene end by 1 base; junction bases not matched to a gene: 6. The length of the CDR3 is 15 residues. Written as DNA, the CDR3 is TGTGCCAGCAGCCGAGCGGGGGCGGGCACAGATACGCAGTATTTT. Its protein product is CASSRAGAGTDTQYF.

The sample holds many counts of this clonotype. The J gene is TRBJ2-2, the V gene TRBV27; 7 nucleotides align to TRBD2. The J segment lost 3 bases and the V segment lost 3 bases, leaving 4 bases of the junction unmatched. This CDR3 contains 15 residues. Germline assignment: CDR1 MNHEY and CDR2 SMNVEV (reference sequence). CDR3 in DNA: TGTGCCAGCAGTTTGTTTGGGGGGGACACCGGGGAGCTGTTTTTT. Protein: CASSLFGGDTGELFF.

This clonotype showed up just a few times. This chain uses TRBV9 with TRBJ2-1; 7 bases are a match to TRBD2. This CDR3 comprises 15 residues. CDR1 and CDR2 from the germline V gene are SGDLS and YYNGEE. Trimming cost V 4 bases and J 9 bases; bases outside gene matches: 13. The CDR3 reads CASSPRGELRPEQFF. The CDR3 DNA sequence: TGTGCCAGCAGCCCACGGGGGGAACTTCGACCTGAGCAGTTCTTC.

This clonotype was observed many times. V is TRBV20-1 and J is TRBJ2-5; the D is unclear. Germline values: CDR1 DFQATT, CDR2 SNEGSKA (reference sequence). With 3 bases removed from V and 2 bases from J, the gap between germline ends came to 13 bases. The CDR3 has 14 residues. DNA for the CDR3: TGCAGTGCTAGCCCCCTTCGGATACAAGAGACCCAGTACTTC. Amino acid sequence: CSASPLRIQETQYF.